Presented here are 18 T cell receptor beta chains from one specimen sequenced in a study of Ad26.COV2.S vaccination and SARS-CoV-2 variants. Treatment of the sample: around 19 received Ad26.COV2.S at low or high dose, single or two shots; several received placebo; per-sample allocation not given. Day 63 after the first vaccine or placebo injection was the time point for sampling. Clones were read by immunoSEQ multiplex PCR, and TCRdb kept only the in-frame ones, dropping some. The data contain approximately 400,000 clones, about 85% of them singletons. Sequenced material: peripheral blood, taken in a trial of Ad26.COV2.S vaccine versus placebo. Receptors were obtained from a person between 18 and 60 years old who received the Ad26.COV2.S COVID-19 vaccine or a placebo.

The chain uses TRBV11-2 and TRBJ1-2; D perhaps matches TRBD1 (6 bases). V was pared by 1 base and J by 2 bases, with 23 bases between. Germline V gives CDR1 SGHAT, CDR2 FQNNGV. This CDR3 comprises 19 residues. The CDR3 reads CASSLGVGRQMRGNYGYTF. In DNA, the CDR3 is TGTGCCAGCAGCTTAGGGGTGGGGCGTCAGATGAGGGGGAACTATGGCTACACCTTC. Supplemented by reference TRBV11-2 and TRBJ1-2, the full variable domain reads EAGVAQSPRYKIIEKRQSVAFWCNPISGHATLYWYQQILGQGPKLLIQFQNNGVVDDSQLPKDRFSAERLKGVDSTLKIQPAKLEDSAVYLCASSLGVGRQMRGNYGYTFGSGTRLTVV.

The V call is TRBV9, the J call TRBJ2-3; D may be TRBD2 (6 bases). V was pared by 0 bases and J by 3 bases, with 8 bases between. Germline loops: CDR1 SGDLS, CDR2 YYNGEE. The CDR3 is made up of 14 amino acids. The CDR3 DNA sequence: TGTGCCAGCAGCGTAGACGGGAGAACAGATACGCAGTATTTT. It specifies CASSVDGRTDTQYF.

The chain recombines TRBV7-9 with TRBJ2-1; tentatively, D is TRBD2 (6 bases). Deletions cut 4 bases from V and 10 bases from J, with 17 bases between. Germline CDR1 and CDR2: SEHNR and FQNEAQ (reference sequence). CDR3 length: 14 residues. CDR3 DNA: TGTGCCAGCAGCTCGCTGTGGGCGGGACGGGAGCAGTTCTTC. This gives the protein CASSSLWAGREQFF.

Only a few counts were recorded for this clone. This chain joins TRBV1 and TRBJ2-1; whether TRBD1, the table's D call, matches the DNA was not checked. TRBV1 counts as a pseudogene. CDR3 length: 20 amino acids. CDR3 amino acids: CTSSQDFICPGQGSYNEQFF. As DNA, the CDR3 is TGCACCAGCAGCCAAGATTTTATATGTCCTGGCCAGGGCTCCTACAATGAGCAGTTCTTC.

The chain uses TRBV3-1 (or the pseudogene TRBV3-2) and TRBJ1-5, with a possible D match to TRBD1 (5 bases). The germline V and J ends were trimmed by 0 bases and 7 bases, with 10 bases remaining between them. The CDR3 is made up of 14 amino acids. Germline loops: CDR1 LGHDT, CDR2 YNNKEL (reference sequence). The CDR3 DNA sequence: TGTGCCAGCAGCCAAGATTCGGGGGAGCAGCCCCAGCATTTT. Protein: CASSQDSGEQPQHF.

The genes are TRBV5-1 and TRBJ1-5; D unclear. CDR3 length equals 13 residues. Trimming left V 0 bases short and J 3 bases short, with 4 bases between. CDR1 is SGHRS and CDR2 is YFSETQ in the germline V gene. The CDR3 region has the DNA TGCGCCAGCAGCTTGGAGCCCAATCAGCCCCAGCATTTT. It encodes CASSLEPNQPQHF. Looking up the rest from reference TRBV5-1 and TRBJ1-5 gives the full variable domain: KAGVTQTPRYLIKTRGQQVTLSCSPISGHRSVSWYQQTPGQGLQFLFEYFSETQRNKGNFPGRFSGRQFSNSRSEMNVSTLELGDSALYLCASSLEPNQPQHFGDGTRLSIL.

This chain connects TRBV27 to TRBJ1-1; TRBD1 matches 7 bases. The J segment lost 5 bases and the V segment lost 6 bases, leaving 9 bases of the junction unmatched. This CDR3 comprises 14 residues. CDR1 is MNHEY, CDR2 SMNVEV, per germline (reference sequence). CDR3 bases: TGTGCCAGCAGCTTTTTGGACAGGAGTACTGAAGCTTTCTTT. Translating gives CASSFLDRSTEAFF.

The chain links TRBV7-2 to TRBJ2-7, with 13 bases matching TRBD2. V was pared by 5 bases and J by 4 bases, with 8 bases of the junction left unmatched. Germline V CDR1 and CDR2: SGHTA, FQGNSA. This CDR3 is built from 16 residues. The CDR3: CASSHRLAGGFYEQYF. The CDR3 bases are TGTGCCAGCAGCCACCGACTAGCGGGAGGTTTTTACGAGCAGTACTTC.

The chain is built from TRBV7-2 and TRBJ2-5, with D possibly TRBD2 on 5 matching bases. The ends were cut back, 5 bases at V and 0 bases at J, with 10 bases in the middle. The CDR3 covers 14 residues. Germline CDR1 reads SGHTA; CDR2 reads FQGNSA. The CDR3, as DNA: TGTGCCAGCAGCCCTAGCAGGTACCAAGAGACCCAGTACTTC. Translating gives CASSPSRYQETQYF.

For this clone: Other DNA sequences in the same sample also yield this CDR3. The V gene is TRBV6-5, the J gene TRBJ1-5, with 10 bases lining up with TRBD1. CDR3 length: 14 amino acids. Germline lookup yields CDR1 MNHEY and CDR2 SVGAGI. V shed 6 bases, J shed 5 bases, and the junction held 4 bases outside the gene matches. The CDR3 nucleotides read TGTGCCAGCAGCCGAGGGACAGGGGATCAGCCCCAGCATTTT. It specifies CASSRGTGDQPQHF.

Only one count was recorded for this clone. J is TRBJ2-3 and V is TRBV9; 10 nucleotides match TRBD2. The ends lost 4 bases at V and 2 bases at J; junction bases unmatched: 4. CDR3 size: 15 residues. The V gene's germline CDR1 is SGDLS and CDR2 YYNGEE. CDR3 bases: TGTGCCAGCAGCACCGGGACTAGCGTCACAGATACGCAGTATTTT. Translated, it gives CASSTGTSVTDTQYF.

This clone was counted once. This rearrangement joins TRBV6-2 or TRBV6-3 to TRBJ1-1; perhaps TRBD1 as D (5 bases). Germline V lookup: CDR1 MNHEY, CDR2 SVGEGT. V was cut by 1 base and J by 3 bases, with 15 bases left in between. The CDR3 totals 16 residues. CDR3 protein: CASSYFSGGLDTEAFF. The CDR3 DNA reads TGTGCCAGCAGTTACTTCTCGGGGGGATTGGACACTGAAGCTTTCTTT.

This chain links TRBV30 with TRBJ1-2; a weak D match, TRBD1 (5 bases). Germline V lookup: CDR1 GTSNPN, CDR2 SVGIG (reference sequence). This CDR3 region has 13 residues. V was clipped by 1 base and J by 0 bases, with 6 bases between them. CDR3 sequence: CAWSGGANYGYTF. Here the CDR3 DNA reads TGTGCCTGGAGTGGGGGGGCTAACTATGGCTACACCTTC.

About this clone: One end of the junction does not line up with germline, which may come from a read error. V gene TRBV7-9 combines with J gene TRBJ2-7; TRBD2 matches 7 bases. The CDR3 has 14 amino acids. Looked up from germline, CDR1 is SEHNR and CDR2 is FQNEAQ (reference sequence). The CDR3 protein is CASSLAVGGYEQYF. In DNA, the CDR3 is TGTGCCAGCAGCCTAGCGGTAGGAGGCTACGAGCAGTACTTC.

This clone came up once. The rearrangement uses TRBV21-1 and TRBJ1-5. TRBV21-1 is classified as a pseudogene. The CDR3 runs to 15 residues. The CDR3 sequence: CASSENPPGVQPQHF. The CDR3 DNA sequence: TGTGCCAGCAGCGAAAACCCCCCCGGGGTTCAGCCCCAGCATTTT.

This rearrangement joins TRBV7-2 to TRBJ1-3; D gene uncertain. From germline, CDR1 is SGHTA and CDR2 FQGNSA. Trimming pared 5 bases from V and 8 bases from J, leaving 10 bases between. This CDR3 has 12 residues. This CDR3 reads CASSPTGDTIYF. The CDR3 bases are TGTGCCAGCAGCCCCACTGGGGACACCATATATTTT.

CDR3: CASSQVGLGLDTEAFF. CDR3 nucleotide sequence: TGTGCCAGCAGCCAAGTTGGGTTGGGATTGGACACTGAAGCTTTCTTT. The V call is TRBV3-1 (or the pseudogene TRBV3-2), the J call TRBJ1-1, with D hard to call. Between the trimmed V and J ends, which lost 1 base and 3 bases, there was a span of 15 bases. Germline lookup yields CDR1 LGHDT and CDR2 YNNKEL (reference sequence). There are 16 residues in the CDR3.

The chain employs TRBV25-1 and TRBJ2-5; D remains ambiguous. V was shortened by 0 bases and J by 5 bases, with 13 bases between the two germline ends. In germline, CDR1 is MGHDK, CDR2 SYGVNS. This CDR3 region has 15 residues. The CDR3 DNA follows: TGTGCCAGCAGTGAATATAAGGGCGCGAGGGAGACCCAGTACTTC. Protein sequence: CASSEYKGARETQYF.